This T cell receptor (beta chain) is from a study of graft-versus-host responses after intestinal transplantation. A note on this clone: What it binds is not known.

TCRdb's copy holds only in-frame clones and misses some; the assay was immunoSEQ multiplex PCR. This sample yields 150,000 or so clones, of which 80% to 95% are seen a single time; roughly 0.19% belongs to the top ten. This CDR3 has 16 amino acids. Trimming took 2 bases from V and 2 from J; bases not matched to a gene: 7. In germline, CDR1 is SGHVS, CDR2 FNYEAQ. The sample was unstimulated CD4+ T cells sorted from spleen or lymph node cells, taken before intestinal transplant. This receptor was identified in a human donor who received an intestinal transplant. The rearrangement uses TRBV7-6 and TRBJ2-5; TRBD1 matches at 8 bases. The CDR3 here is CASSLNRGTGQETQYF. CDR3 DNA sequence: TGTGCCAGCAGCTTAAATCGAGGGACAGGACAAGAGACCCAGTACTTC.